What follows is one T cell receptor beta chain and its context. What it binds is unknown. The sample originates from a study of T cell responses to AZD1222 COVID-19 vaccine. Overall study results and limits: Among the donors, most were white British and more were female, and clonal diversity was possibly underestimated. Spike-specific TCRs gained breadth and depth after people received two AZD1222 doses. At study baseline, merely six AZD1222 recipients were seropositive. Mapped onto spike, vaccine-associated CD4 TCRs spanned it and were dominant at 160-218 and 743-854.

CDR1 is SGDLS, CDR2 YYNGEE, per germline. With 0 bases removed from V and 5 bases from J, the gap between germline ends came to 16 bases. CDR3 size: 16 residues. TCRdb's copy holds only in-frame clones and misses some; the assay was immunoSEQ multiplex PCR. The table lists approximately 84,000 clones, 75% to 90% of them singletons, with 8% to 13% in the top ten. This receptor was identified in an adult who received the AZD1222 COVID-19 vaccine. V usage is TRBV9 and J usage is TRBJ2-3; maybe TRBD2 (6 bases). This sample comprised peripheral blood, obtained 28 days after the second AZD1222 dose. The CDR3 loop reads CASSVAQSGLGDTQYF. DNA for the CDR3: TGTGCCAGCAGCGTAGCTCAAAGCGGGTTAGGAGATACGCAGTATTTT.